This T cell receptor (beta chain) originates from a study of monozygotic twins with inflammatory bowel disease. Germline CDR1 reads MNHEY; CDR2 reads SMNVEV (reference sequence). This CDR3 comprises 14 residues. Using the 5' RACE reads, TCRdb records one entry per CDR3 protein without DNA. The repertoire shows under 350,000 distinct CDR3 sequences; the top ten hold more than 4.5%. This sequence was found in a human donor with ulcerative colitis or Crohn's disease, or a healthy co-twin of an affected twin (not recorded which). The chain is built from TRBV27 and TRBJ2-7; TCRdb gives TRBD1 as the D gene, but with no DNA this cannot be confirmed. The specimen was blood. The CDR3 is CASSSGIASYEQYF.